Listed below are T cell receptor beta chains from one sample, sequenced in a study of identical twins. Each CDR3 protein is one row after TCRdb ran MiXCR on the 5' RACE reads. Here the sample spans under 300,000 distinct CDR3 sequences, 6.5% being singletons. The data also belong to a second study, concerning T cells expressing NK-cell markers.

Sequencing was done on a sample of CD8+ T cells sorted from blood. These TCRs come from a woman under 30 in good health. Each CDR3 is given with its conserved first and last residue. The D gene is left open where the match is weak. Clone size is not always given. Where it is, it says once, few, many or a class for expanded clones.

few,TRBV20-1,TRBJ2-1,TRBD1,CSAYPGQPYNEQFF,TGCAGTGCTTACCCGGGACAGCCTTACAATGAGCAGTTCTTC
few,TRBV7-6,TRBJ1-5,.,CASSLAAVNQPQHF,TGTGCCAGCAGCTTAGCGGCGGTCAATCAGCCCCAGCATTTT
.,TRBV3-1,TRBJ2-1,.,CASSQKGPTREQFF,TGTGCCAGCAGCCAAAAGGGCCCGACGCGGGAGCAGTTCTTC
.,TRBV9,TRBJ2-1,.,CASSETGAEQFF,TGTGCCAGCAGTGAGACGGGAGCGGAGCAGTTCTTC
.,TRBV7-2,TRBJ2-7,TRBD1,CASSFRRQGGYEQYF,TGTGCCAGCAGCTTCCGCCGACAGGGCGGCTACGAGCAGTACTTC
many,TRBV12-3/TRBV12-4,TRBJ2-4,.,CASNGAENIQYF,TGTGCCAGTAATGGGGCAGAAAACATTCAGTACTTC
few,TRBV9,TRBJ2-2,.,CASSAPIGKPNTGELFF,TGTGCCAGCAGCGCGCCAATAGGGAAACCGAACACCGGGGAGCTGTTTTTT
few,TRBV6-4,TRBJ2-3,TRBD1,CASSVGQASDTQYF,TGTGCCAGCAGTGTAGGACAGGCGTCAGATACGCAGTATTTT
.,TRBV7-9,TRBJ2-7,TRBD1,CALEGQRYEQYF,TGTGCCCTCGAGGGACAGAGATACGAGCAGTACTTC
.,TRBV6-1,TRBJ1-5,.,CASSARGVDQPQHF,TGTGCCAGCAGTGCCCGGGGGGTGGACCAGCCCCAGCATTTT
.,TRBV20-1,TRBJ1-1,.,CSVPGLNTEAFF,TGCAGTGTTCCGGGGCTCAACACTGAAGCTTTCTTT
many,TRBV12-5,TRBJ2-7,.,CASGTGTSSYEQYF,TGTGCTAGTGGTACCGGGACGAGCTCCTACGAGCAGTACTTC
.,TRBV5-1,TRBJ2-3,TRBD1,CASSYRDSSTDTQYF,TGCGCCAGCAGCTACCGGGACAGTAGCACAGATACGCAGTATTTT
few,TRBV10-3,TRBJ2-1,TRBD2,CAISTLVAGGPNEQFF,TGTGCCATCAGTACACTCGTAGCGGGGGGGCCCAATGAGCAGTTCTTC
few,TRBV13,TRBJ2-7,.,CASSLGRTLEQYF,TGTGCCAGCAGCTTAGGCCGGACCCTCGAGCAGTACTTC
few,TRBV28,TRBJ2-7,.,CASSFRATSYEQYF,TGTGCCAGCAGTTTTCGGGCCACCTCCTACGAGCAGTACTTC
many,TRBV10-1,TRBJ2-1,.,CASGSGASYNEQFF,TGCGCCAGCGGATCGGGGGCCTCATACAATGAGCAGTTCTTC
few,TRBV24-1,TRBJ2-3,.,CATSDPRTARTQYF,TGTGCCACCAGTGATCCCCGGACTGCCCGGACGCAGTATTTT
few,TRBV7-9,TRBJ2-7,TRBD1,CASRSGQGVFEQYF,TGTGCCAGCAGGTCGGGACAGGGGGTTTTCGAGCAGTACTTC
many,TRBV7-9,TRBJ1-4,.,CASSLLSEYLNEKLFF,TGTGCCAGCAGCTTACTTTCGGAGTACTTGAATGAAAAACTGTTTTTT
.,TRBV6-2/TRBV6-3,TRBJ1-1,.,CASRRTANTEAFF,TGTGCCAGCAGGCGGACAGCCAACACTGAAGCTTTCTTT
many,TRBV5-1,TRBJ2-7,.,CACHGQTYEQYF,TGCGCCTGCCATGGACAGACCTACGAGCAGTACTTC
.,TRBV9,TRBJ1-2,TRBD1,CASSESGGAHGYTF,TGTGCCAGCAGCGAGTCAGGGGGCGCCCATGGCTACACCTTC
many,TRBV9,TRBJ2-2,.,CASSVVGTGELFF,TGTGCCAGCAGCGTAGTTGGCACCGGGGAGCTGTTTTTT
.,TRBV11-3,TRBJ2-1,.,CASSSRDWRSYNEQFF,TGTGCCAGCAGCTCCCGGGACTGGCGTAGCTACAATGAGCAGTTCTTC
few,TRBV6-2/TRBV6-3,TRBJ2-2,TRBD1,CASSWDSANTGELFF,TGTGCCAGCAGTTGGGACAGCGCGAACACCGGGGAGCTGTTTTTT
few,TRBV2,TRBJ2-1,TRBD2,CASKREGAGNEQFF,TGTGCCAGCAAGCGGGAGGGAGCGGGCAATGAGCAGTTCTTC
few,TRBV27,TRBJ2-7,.,CASSSYGGTDEQYF,TGTGCCAGCAGCAGCTATGGGGGTACGGACGAGCAGTACTTC
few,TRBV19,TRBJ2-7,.,CASSISEGREQYF,TGTGCCAGTAGTATTTCCGAGGGGCGCGAGCAGTACTTC
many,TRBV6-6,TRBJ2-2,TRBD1,CASRSTGAGELFF,TGTGCCAGCAGGTCGACAGGGGCCGGGGAGCTGTTTTTT
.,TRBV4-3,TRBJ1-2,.,CASSLADNYGYTF,TGCGCCAGCAGCCTGGCGGATAACTATGGCTACACCTTC
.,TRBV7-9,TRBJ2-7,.,CASSLSQSGLAYEQYF,TGTGCCAGCAGCTTATCTCAAAGCGGGCTCGCCTACGAGCAGTACTTC
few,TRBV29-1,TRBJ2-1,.,CSVAGFPYNEQFF,TGCAGCGTTGCCGGTTTCCCCTACAATGAGCAGTTCTTC
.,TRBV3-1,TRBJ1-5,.,CASRNPGTGDNQPQHF,TGTGCCAGCAGAAACCCCGGGACGGGGGACAATCAGCCCCAGCATTTT
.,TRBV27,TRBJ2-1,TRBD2,CASCLAGSSYNEQFF,TGTGCCAGCTGTCTAGCGGGAAGTTCTTACAATGAGCAGTTCTTC
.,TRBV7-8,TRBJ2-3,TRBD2,CASSSTSGGTDTQYF,TGTGCCAGCAGCTCGACTAGCGGGGGGACAGATACGCAGTATTTT
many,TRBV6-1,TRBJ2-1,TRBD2,CASSRMAGAFGEQFF,TGTGCCAGCAGTCGGATGGCGGGAGCCTTCGGTGAGCAGTTCTTC
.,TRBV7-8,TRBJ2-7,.,CASSLGMEQYF,TGTGCCAGCAGCTTAGGAATGGAGCAGTACTTC
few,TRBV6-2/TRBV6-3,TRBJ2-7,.,CASTSPSDTTISYEQYF,TGTGCCAGCACCTCACCTTCGGACACAACCATCTCCTACGAGCAGTACTTC
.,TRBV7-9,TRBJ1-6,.,CASSLVGDTTSPLHF,TGTGCCAGCAGCTTAGTAGGGGACACCACTTCACCCCTCCACTTT
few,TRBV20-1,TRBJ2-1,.,CSATNSYNEQFF,TGCAGTGCTACTAACTCCTACAATGAGCAGTTCTTC
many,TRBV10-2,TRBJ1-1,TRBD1,CASSVDRGEAFF,TGCGCCAGCAGCGTTGACAGGGGTGAAGCTTTCTTT
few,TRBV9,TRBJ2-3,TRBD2,CASSVEAGGIRDTQYF,TGTGCCAGCAGCGTAGAAGCGGGAGGGATTCGAGATACGCAGTATTTT
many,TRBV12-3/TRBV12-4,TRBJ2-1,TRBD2,CASSLLAGGNEQFF,TGTGCCAGCAGTTTACTAGCGGGAGGTAATGAGCAGTTCTTC
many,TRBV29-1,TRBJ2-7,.,CSAGVSSYEQYF,TGCAGCGCTGGGGTCTCCTCCTACGAGCAGTACTTC
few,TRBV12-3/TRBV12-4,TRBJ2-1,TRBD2,CASSSPGLVAVNEQFF,TGTGCCAGCAGTTCACCGGGACTAGTCGCGGTCAATGAGCAGTTCTTC
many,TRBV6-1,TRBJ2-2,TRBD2,CASRVAGVPTGELFF,TGTGCCAGCAGGGTAGCGGGAGTTCCCACCGGGGAGCTGTTTTTT
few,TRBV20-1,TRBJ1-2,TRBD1,CSARDPNGQGNYGYTF,TGCAGTGCTAGAGACCCGAACGGACAGGGAAACTATGGCTACACCTTC
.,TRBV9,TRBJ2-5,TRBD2,CASSLFAGGTRETQYF,TGTGCCAGCAGCCTTTTTGCGGGGGGGACCCGGGAGACCCAGTACTTC